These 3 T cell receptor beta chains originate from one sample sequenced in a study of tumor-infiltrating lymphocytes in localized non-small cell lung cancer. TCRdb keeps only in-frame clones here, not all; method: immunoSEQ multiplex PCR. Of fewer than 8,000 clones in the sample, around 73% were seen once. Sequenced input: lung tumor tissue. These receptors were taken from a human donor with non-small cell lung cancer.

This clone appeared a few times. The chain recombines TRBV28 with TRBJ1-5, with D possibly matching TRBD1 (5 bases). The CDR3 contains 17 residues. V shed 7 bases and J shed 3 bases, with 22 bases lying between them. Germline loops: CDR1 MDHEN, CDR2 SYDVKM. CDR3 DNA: TGTGCCAGCACCGTCGGGGGGTACGGAAACGTCAATCAGCCCCAGCATTTT. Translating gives CASTVGGYGNVNQPQHF.

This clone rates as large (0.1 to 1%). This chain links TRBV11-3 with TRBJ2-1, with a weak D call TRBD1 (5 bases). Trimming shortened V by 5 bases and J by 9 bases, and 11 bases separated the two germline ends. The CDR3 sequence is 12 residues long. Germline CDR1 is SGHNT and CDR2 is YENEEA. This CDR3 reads CASSTQGGEQFF. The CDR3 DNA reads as TGTGCCAGCAGCACGCAGGGTGGTGAGCAGTTCTTC.

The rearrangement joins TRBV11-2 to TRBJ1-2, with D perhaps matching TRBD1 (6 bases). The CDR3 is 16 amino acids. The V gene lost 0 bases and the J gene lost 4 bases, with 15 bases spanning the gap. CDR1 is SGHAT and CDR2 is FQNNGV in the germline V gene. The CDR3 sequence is CASSLEGGGMGYGYTF. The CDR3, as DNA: TGTGCCAGCAGCTTAGAAGGAGGGGGGATGGGCTATGGCTACACCTTC.